Given below is one TCR beta chain in context. PCR amplification relied on 60 Vbeta primers (plus 13 Jbeta primers). TCRdb's table, derived via immunoSEQ multiplex PCR, lists solely in-frame clones and lacks some. The sample has about 79,000 clones, approximately 69% seen once. The data were taken from a study of cytomegalovirus exposure and HLA in healthy donors. The wider study: There were around 100 million unique TCR beta sequences, drawn from around 180 million T cells, in an earlier analysis.

V lost 5 bases and J lost 1, with 11 bases in between. This CDR3 region has 14 residues. From germline, CDR1 is LNHDA and CDR2 SQIVND (reference sequence). This chain joins TRBV19 and TRBJ1-1; D is uncertain. This receptor was taken from a man aged 40-55 years in good health and CMV-seropositive. Material: PBMCs. CDR3 nucleotides: TGTGCCAGTAGTCGGGAGGCCACGAACACTGAAGCTTTCTTT. Translated, it gives CASSREATNTEAFF.